Given below is one T cell receptor (beta chain) in context. Its target is unknown. This record belongs to a study of shared clonotypes between healthy human individuals. Findings and caveats of the study: Relative to their counterparts shared across all four donors, non-shared clonotypes exhibited diminished generation probabilities. The study found about 5% of naive CD4 clonotypes shared across a few donors.

The table came from immunoSEQ multiplex PCR; TCRdb's copy has only in-frame clones and leaves some out. The sample consists of 2,500,000 or so clones, 93% of them appearing once. This CDR3 region has 14 residues. V was shortened by 4 bases and J by 8 bases, with 15 bases between the two germline ends. Germline V lookup: CDR1 MGHDK, CDR2 SYGVNS. The chain recombines TRBV25-1 with TRBJ1-3; TRBD1 might be the D (6 bases). Sequences were obtained from naive CD4+ T cells from PBMCs. Subset given: CD45RA+ positively selected. This TCR derives from a man aged 18 to 30 in good health. Some clones in this sample may be carry-over from other donors' samples. This CDR3 reads CASSGTGTLYTIYF. The CDR3 DNA is TGTGCCAGCAGTGGAACCGGGACACTCTACACCATATATTTT.